This T cell receptor beta chain was identified during a study of T cell changes during pregnancy in multiple sclerosis. This clone appeared a few times. Data came from immunoSEQ multiplex PCR; TCRdb stores just in-frame clones and leaves some out. The data contain over 35,000 clones, about 88% of them singletons. Per germline, CDR1 LNHDA and CDR2 SQIVND (reference sequence). This CDR3 has 13 residues. Unmatched junction bases numbered 8, after V lost 10 bases and J lost 6 bases. This chain joins TRBV19 and TRBJ1-5, with TRBD1 identical over 8 bases. This TCR was sampled from a female donor with multiple sclerosis, enrolled in a pregnancy study. Material: CD4+ T cells from peripheral blood mononuclear cells, obtained in the first trimester of pregnancy. This CDR3 is CATVDRAGQPQHF. In DNA, the CDR3 is TGTGCCACTGTGGACAGGGCAGGTCAGCCCCAGCATTTT.